Listed here is a single T cell receptor (beta chain). The antigen is undetermined. This entry belongs to a study of shared clonotypes between healthy human individuals. Study-wide points: A reduction in generation probabilities was seen for non-shared clonotypes relative to those shared by all four donors.

Assay used: immunoSEQ multiplex PCR; TCRdb lists only in-frame clones, some missing. The sample has 2 million to 3 million clones, over 85% seen once. The CDR3 runs 14 residues. Germline lookup yields CDR1 SGDLS and CDR2 YYNGEE. Trimming pared 4 bases from V and 0 bases from J, leaving 9 bases between. The sequence came from a man younger than 35 in good health. Some clones in this sample may be carry-over from other donors' samples. The sequencing input was naive CD4+ T cells from PBMCs. Specified subset: CD45RA+ positively selected. V gene TRBV9 combines with J gene TRBJ2-3, with D maybe TRBD2 (5 bases). CDR3 DNA sequence: TGTGCCAGCAGCTACGGACTCAGCACAGATACGCAGTATTTT. Its translation is CASSYGLSTDTQYF.